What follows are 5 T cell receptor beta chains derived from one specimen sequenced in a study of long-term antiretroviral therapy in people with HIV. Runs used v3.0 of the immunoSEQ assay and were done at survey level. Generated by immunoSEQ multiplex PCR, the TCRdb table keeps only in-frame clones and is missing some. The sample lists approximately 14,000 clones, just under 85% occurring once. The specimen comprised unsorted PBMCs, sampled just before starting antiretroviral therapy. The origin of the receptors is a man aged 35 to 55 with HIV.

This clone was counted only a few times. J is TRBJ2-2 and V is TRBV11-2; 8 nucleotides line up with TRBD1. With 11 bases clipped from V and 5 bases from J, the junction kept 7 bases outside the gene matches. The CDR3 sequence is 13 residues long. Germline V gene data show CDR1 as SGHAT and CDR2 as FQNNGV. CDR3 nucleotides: TGTGCCTGGAGAACAGGGGGGACCGGGGAGCTGTTTTTT. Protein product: CAWRTGGTGELFF.

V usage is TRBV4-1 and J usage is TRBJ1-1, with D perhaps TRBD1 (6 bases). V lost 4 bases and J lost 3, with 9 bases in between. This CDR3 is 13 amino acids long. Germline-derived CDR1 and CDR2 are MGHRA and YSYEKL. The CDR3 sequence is CASSPQGYTEAFF. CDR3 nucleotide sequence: TGCGCCAGCAGCCCTCAGGGGTACACTGAAGCTTTCTTT.

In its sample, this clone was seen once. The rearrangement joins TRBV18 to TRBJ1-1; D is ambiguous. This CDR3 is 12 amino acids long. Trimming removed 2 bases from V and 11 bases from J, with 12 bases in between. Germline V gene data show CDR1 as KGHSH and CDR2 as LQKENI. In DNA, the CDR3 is TGTGCCAGCTCACCAGATCCACAAGGGGCTTTCTTT. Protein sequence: CASSPDPQGAFF.

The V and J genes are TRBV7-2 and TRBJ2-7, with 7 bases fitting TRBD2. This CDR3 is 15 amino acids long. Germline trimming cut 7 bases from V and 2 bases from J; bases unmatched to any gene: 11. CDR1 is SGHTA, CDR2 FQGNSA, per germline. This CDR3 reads CASTPGEGIPYEQYF. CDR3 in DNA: TGTGCCAGCACCCCGGGGGAGGGGATACCCTACGAGCAGTACTTC.

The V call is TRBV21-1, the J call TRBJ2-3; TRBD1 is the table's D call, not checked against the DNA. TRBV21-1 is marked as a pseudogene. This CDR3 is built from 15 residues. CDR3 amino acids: CASSSRTGSTDTQYF. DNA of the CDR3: TGTGCCAGCAGCTCCAGGACAGGGAGCACAGATACGCAGTATTTT.